The clone carrying this T cell receptor beta chain was detected ten times or more. Antigen unknown. The TCR beta CDR3 regions underwent amplification from RNA transcripts. Second-round multiplex PCR came after a first-round RT-PCR that employed HTBI primers. TCRdb itself ran the multiplex PCR reads through MiXCR, one entry per CDR3 protein. The sample has over a million distinct CDR3 sequences; about 35% are singletons. The data are from a study of Graves' ophthalmopathy and Graves' hyperthyroidism. Clinical symptoms and serum thyroxine were used for diagnosis; TRAb, thyroid ultrasound and orbital computed tomography were also relied on. The trim removed 7 bases at V and 6 bases at J, leaving 8 bases unmatched. The CDR3 spans 12 residues. CDR1 and CDR2 from the germline V gene are SQVTM and ANQGSEA. Study outcomes and limitations: Blood contained most expanded thyroid clonotypes exceeding 0.001 frequency. Built on 13 signatures, a model told ophthalmopathy apart from stable hyperthyroidism with 85% to 90% sensitivity and around 80% specificity.

Sequenced material: peripheral blood or thyroid tissue (not recorded which). The gene calls are TRBV29-1 and TRBJ1-2; TRBD1 agrees at 7 bases. The receptor was isolated from an adult man with Graves' hyperthyroidism. The CDR3 nucleotides are TGCAGCGGCCACGGGACAGTCGATGGCTACACCTTC. Residues: CSGHGTVDGYTF.